The entry below describes one T cell receptor (beta chain). The data originate from a study of human T cells and chemical hapten exposure. CDR1 MNHEY and CDR2 SVGEGT come from the germline V gene. V gave up 4 bases and J gave up 2 bases; unmatched junction bases: 5. The CDR3 totals 16 residues. Specified time point: patch test 2, 6 weeks after DPC sensitization. Treatment described: therapeutic diphenylcyclopropenone sensitization with weekly scalp DPC. Donors, patients with alopecia ranging from 18 to 70 years old and judged suitable for DPC, provided samples. From whole blood left unfractionated, total RNA was extracted. TCRdb re-derived calls from the RACE reads in MiXCR, one entry per CDR3 protein. The repertoire holds approximately 97,000 distinct CDR3 sequences, with around 10% as singletons.

The input for sequencing was whole blood, taken in connection with sensitization to the hapten diphenylcyclopropenone (DPC). The chain joins TRBV6-2 or TRBV6-3 to TRBJ2-3; 11 nucleotides align to TRBD2. The TCR comes from a woman in her thirties or forties with alopecia areata. Some clones in this sample may be carry-over from other donors' samples. The CDR3, as DNA: TGTGCCAGCAGTTCTACTAGCGGGAGTCCCACAGATACGCAGTATTTT. This codes for CASSSTSGSPTDTQYF.